This TCR beta chain was identified during a study of blood T cell repertoires in COVID-19. The CDR3 is 13 residues long. Germline V gene data show CDR1 as LNHNV and CDR2 as YYDKDF (reference sequence). Trimming shortened V by 3 bases and J by 11 bases, and 16 bases separated the two germline ends. Here immunoSEQ multiplex PCR was the method, and the copy in TCRdb shows in-frame clones only, minus some. Counted here are about 300,000 clones, roughly 88% occurring once; the ten biggest clones make up approximately 6.6%. The sequenced sample consisted of peripheral blood. The TCR originated in a woman aged 30 to 39 who had recovered from COVID-19. The chain joins TRBV15 to TRBJ1-1, with D unclear. The CDR3 here is CATSRVLENLAFF. DNA for the CDR3: TGTGCCACCAGCAGGGTACTTGAAAATTTGGCTTTCTTT.